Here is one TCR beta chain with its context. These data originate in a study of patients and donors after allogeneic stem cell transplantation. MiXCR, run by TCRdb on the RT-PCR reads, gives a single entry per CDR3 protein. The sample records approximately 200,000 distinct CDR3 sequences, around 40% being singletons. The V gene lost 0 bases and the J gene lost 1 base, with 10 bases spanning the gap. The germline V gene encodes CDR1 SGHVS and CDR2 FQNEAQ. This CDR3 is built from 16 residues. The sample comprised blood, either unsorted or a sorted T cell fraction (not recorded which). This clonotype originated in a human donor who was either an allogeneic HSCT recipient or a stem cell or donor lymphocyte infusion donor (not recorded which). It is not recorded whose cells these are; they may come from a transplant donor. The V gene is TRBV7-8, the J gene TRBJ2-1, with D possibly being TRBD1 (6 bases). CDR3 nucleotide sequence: TGTGCCAGCAGCTTAGCGCTAGGACAGTCCTACAATGAGCAGTTCTTC. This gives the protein CASSLALGQSYNEQFF.